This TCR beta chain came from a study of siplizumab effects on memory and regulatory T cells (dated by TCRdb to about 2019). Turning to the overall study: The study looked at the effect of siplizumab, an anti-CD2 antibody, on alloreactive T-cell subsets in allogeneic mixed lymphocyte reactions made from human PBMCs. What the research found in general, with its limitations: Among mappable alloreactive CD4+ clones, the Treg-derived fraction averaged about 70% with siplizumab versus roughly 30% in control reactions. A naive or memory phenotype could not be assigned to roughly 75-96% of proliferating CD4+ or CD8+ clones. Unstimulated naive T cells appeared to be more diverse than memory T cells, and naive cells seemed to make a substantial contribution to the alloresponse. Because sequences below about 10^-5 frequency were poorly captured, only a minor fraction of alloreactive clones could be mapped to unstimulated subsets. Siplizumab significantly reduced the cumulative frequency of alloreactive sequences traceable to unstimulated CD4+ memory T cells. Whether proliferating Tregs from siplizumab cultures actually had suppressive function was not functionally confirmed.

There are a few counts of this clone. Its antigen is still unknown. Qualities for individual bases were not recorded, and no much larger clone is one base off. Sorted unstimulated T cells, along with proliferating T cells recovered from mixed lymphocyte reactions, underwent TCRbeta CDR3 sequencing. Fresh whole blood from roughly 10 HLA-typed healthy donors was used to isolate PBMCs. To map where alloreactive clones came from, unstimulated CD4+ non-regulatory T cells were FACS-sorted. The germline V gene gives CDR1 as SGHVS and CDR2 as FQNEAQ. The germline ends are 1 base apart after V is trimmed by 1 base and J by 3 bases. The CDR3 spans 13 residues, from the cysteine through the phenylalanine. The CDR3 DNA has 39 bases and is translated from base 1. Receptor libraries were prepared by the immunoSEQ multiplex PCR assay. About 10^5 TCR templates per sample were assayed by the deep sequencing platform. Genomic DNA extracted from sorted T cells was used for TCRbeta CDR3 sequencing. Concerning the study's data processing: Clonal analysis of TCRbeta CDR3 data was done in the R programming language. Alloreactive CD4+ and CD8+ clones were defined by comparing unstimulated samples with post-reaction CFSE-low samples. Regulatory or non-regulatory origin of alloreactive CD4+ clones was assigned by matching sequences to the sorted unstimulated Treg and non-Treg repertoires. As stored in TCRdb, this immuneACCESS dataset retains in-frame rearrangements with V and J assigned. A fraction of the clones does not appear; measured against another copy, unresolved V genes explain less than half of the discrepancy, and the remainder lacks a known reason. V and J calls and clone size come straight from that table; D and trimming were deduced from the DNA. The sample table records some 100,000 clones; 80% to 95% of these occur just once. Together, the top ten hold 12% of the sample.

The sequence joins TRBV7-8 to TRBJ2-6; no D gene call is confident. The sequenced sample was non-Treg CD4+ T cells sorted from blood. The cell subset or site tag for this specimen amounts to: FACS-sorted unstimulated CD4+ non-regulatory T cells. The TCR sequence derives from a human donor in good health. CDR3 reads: CASSLGGANVLTF. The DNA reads TGTGCCAGCAGCTTAGGTGGGGCCAACGTCCTGACTTTC.